A single sample is the source of the 21 T cell receptor beta chains below, sequenced in a study of blood T cell repertoires in COVID-19. The repertoire was sequenced with immunoSEQ multiplex PCR; TCRdb's copy has only in-frame clones and lacks some. The sample has more than 150,000 clones; around 77% are singletons. Sequencing was performed on peripheral blood. The receptors shown here come from a man between 60 and 75 years old with active or convalescent COVID-19.

V usage is TRBV5-1 and J usage is TRBJ1-2, with 8 bases that match TRBD1. CDR3 length equals 15 residues. V lost 4 bases, J lost 8 bases, and 13 bases stayed unmatched. Per germline, CDR1 SGHRS and CDR2 YFSETQ. CDR3 loop: CASSPVDRGHGGYTF. CDR3 bases: TGCGCCAGCAGCCCGGTCGACAGGGGACATGGAGGCTACACCTTC.

V gene TRBV5-4 combines with J gene TRBJ2-7; maybe TRBD1 (6 bases). Trimming shortened V by 1 base and J by 9 bases, and 14 bases separated the two germline ends. The CDR3 contains 13 residues. Germline assignment: CDR1 SGHNT and CDR2 YYREEE (reference sequence). CDR3 bases: TGTGCCAGCAGCTTGAGCGGTCTAGGGGGGCAGTACTTC. Encoded protein: CASSLSGLGGQYF. Full variable domain (remainder filled in from reference TRBV5-4 and TRBJ2-7): ETGVTQSPTHLIKTRGQQVTLRCSSQSGHNTVSWYQQALGQGPQFIFQYYREEENGRGNFPPRFSGLQFPNYSSELNVNALELDDSALYLCASSLSGLGGQYFGPGTRLTVT.

This clone was detected many times. The gene calls are TRBV5-5 and TRBJ1-4; 7 bases match TRBD1. V lost 2 bases, J lost 5 bases, and 3 bases stayed unmatched. This CDR3 has 14 residues. Germline V gene lookup returns CDR1 SGHKS and CDR2 YYEKEE (reference sequence). The CDR3 loop reads CASSFGTENEKLFF. The CDR3 nucleotides are TGTGCCAGCAGCTTCGGGACAGAGAATGAAAAACTGTTTTTT.

This clone was recorded a few times. The chain recombines TRBV4-1 with TRBJ1-1; weak D call: TRBD1 (5 bases). CDR1 is MGHRA and CDR2 is YSYEKL in the germline V gene. V lost 1 base, J lost 3 bases, and 12 bases lay in between. This CDR3 spans 15 amino acids. The CDR3 is CASSQGPGKDTEAFF. Here the CDR3 DNA reads TGCGCCAGCAGCCAAGGGCCAGGGAAGGACACTGAAGCTTTCTTT.

CDR3 DNA: TGTGCCAGCAGCCCCGACAGGGCCACTAATGAAAAACTGTTTTTT. This sequence encodes CASSPDRATNEKLFF. This chain joins TRBV2 and TRBJ1-4, with 7 bases that match TRBD1. The V gene's germline CDR1 is SNHLY and CDR2 FYNNEI. Trimming removed 6 bases from V and 2 bases from J; junction bases left unmatched: 6. The length of the CDR3 is 15 residues.

This sequence joins TRBV5-5 and TRBJ1-2, with 7 bases identical to TRBD1. CDR3 size: 14 residues. Trimming cost V 4 bases and J 5 bases; bases outside gene matches: 8. Germline V lookup: CDR1 SGHKS, CDR2 YYEKEE (reference sequence). The DNA of the CDR3 is TGTGCCAGCAGCCCAGGACAGGCGTGGTATGGCTACACCTTC. Its protein is CASSPGQAWYGYTF.

The V and J genes are TRBV25-1 and TRBJ2-6; D is unclear. This CDR3 contains 12 residues. V was clipped by 11 bases and J by 0 bases, with 5 bases between them. Germline V gene lookup returns CDR1 MGHDK and CDR2 SYGVNS. The CDR3 DNA follows: TGTGCCGCCAGCTCTGGGGCCAACGTCCTGACTTTC. This encodes CAASSGANVLTF.

The chain employs TRBV7-8 and TRBJ1-6; the match to TRBD1 covers 8 bases. The CDR3 has 13 residues. V trimming: 6 bases; J trimming: 9 bases; junction bases outside the gene matches: 4. Germline values: CDR1 SGHVS, CDR2 FQNEAQ. The CDR3 bases are TGTGCCAGCAGAGGGACAGGTCCTTCACCCCTCCACTTT. Translating gives CASRGTGPSPLHF.

This clone was seen a handful of times. V is TRBV5-1 and J is TRBJ2-1; 7 bases agree with TRBD1. In germline, CDR1 is SGHRS, CDR2 YFSETQ. With V trimmed by 3 bases and J by 6 bases, 9 bases remained unmatched. This CDR3 spans 15 amino acids. The CDR3 DNA sequence: TGCGCCAGCAGCTCCGGGACAGACCCAGTCAATGAGCAGTTCTTC. This sequence encodes CASSSGTDPVNEQFF.

This chain joins TRBV19 and TRBJ2-5, with TRBD2 matching over 8 bases. Germline CDR1 LNHDA, CDR2 SQIVND (reference sequence). The J segment lost 4 bases and the V segment lost 1 base, leaving 14 bases of the junction unmatched. The CDR3 runs to 18 residues. The CDR3 protein is CASSIGSGSVTAGETQYF. The CDR3 coding sequence is TGTGCCAGTAGTATAGGAAGCGGGAGTGTCACGGCCGGAGAGACCCAGTACTTC.

CDR3 in amino acids: CASSVEIADEQYF. The DNA of the CDR3 is TGTGCCAGCAGCGTAGAGATAGCGGACGAGCAGTACTTC. This chain uses TRBV9 with TRBJ2-7, with D possibly being TRBD2 (6 bases). The CDR3 covers 13 residues. V lost 0 bases and J 5 bases, leaving 9 bases between the germline ends. Germline CDR1 SGDLS, CDR2 YYNGEE.

V is TRBV2 and J is TRBJ2-2; D unresolved. Per the germline V gene, CDR1 is SNHLY and CDR2 is FYNNEI. The CDR3 has 12 residues. Trimming took 6 bases from V and 14 from J, leaving 16 bases between them. CDR3 in amino acids: CASSDDSPGLFF. The CDR3 coding sequence is TGTGCCAGCAGCGACGACTCCCCCGGACTGTTTTTT.

The gene calls are TRBV6-5 and TRBJ2-3; 8 bases map to TRBD2. Trimming removed 6 bases from V and 0 bases from J; junction bases left unmatched: 5. The CDR3 totals 15 residues. Looked up from germline, CDR1 is MNHEY and CDR2 is SVGAGI. The chain's CDR3 is CASRLAGTSTDTQYF. CDR3 nucleotide sequence: TGTGCCAGCAGGTTAGCGGGAACTAGCACAGATACGCAGTATTTT.

The chain combines TRBV7-8 with TRBJ2-3, with a weak D call TRBD2 (5 bases). Trimming removed 7 bases from V and 1 base from J, with 12 bases in between. The CDR3 has 14 residues. The V gene's germline CDR1 is SGHVS and CDR2 FQNEAQ. The CDR3 DNA follows: TGTGCCAGCACCCTTAGCGTTGGCACAGATACGCAGTATTTT. It encodes CASTLSVGTDTQYF.

The CDR3 bases are TGTGCCAGCAGTCGGGGGACAGACGAGCAGTACTTC. Translated: CASSRGTDEQYF. J is TRBJ2-7 and V is TRBV6-5; TRBD1 is a possible D gene (7 bases). V lost 5 bases, J lost 5 bases, and 10 bases lay in between. Germline CDR1 MNHEY, CDR2 SVGAGI. The CDR3 totals 12 residues.

V is TRBV11-2 and J is TRBJ1-4; maybe TRBD1 (5 bases). Trimming stripped 1 base from V and 8 bases from J, with 14 bases between. There are 15 residues in the CDR3. Germline CDR1 and CDR2: SGHAT and FQNNGV. In DNA form, the CDR3 reads TGTGCCAGCAGCTTAGTTTTTGGGGCGGAGGAAAAACTGTTTTTT. This gives the protein CASSLVFGAEEKLFF.

This rearrangement joins TRBV5-1 to TRBJ2-7, with TRBD1 matching over 11 bases. Germline V gene data show CDR1 as SGHRS and CDR2 as YFSETQ. V dropped 0 bases and J dropped 5; count of bases not matched to a gene: 7. The CDR3 is 16 residues long. In nucleotides, the CDR3 is TGCGCCAGCAGCTTGGCCGGGACAGGGGGAGGCAACGAGCAGTACTTC. Translation gives CASSLAGTGGGNEQYF.

CDR3 sequence: CASSRWTGTIYEQYF. CDR3 bases: TGTGCCAGCAGCCGATGGACCGGGACAATCTACGAGCAGTACTTC. The chain joins TRBV27 to TRBJ2-7; maybe TRBD1 (6 bases). CDR3 length: 15 amino acids. Germline lookup yields CDR1 MNHEY and CDR2 SMNVEV (reference sequence). Trimming took 6 bases from V and 3 from J, leaving 18 bases between them.

The J gene is TRBJ2-7, the V gene TRBV5-1; 9 bases map to TRBD1. Losses at the gene ends were 1 base for V and 5 bases for J; bases not matched to a gene: 7. The germline CDR1 and CDR2 sequences are SGHRS and YFSETQ. The CDR3 is 15 residues long. The CDR3 loop is CASSLWGTGSDEQYF. In nucleotides, the CDR3 is TGCGCCAGCAGCTTGTGGGGGACAGGGAGCGACGAGCAGTACTTC.

With respect to this clone: A read error may be the cause here, since a much bigger clone is one base away. Other DNA sequences in the sample encode the same CDR3. The chain links TRBV18 to TRBJ2-5; 7 bases line up with TRBD2. The germline V gene encodes CDR1 KGHSH and CDR2 LQKENI. The CDR3 contains 15 residues. The ends lost 3 bases at V and 3 bases at J; junction bases unmatched: 7. The CDR3 sequence is CASSPLGGEEETQYF. CDR3 nucleotide sequence: TGTGCCAGCTCACCGCTGGGAGGGGAGGAAGAGACCCAGTACTTC.

CDR3 nucleotides: TGTGCCAGCAGCTTAGGCGTCAGCTCCTACGAGCAGTACTTC. Translated, it gives CASSLGVSSYEQYF. V is TRBV13 and J is TRBJ2-7; D unclear. Germline V gene data show CDR1 as PRHDT and CDR2 as FYEKMQ (reference sequence). V lost 0 bases and J 0 bases, leaving 6 bases between the germline ends. The CDR3 runs to 14 residues. The variable domain in full, with the rest retrieved from reference TRBV13 and TRBJ2-7, is AAGVIQSPRHLIKEKRETATLKCYPIPRHDTVYWYQQGPGQDPQFLISFYEKMQSDKGSIPDRFSAQQFSDYHSELNMSSLELGDSALYFCASSLGVSSYEQYFGPGTRLTVT.